This T cell receptor (beta chain) is drawn from a study of T cells in women clearing cervical HPV infection. Study-level information: Controls were women whose single incident HPV16 infection cleared within 12 months without precancer or cancer.

Notes on this clone: What it binds is not known. The CDR3 end falls 3 residues outside the read, so it is completed with the germline J gene.

Study-wide results and limits: A classifier using richness and V gene abundances reached an AUC of 0.7 to 0.9.

Repertoires were generated with immunoSEQ multiplex PCR, while TCRdb's copy carries only in-frame clones and drops some. This listing includes fewer than 35,000 clones. The CDR3 spans 14 residues. Germline loops: CDR1 MNHEY, CDR2 SVGEGT. Trimming at V came to 4 bases and at J to 3 bases, leaving 2 bases not matched to a gene. The specimen was blood buffy coat. The origin of this receptor is a woman between 18 and 75 years old with a cervical HPV16 infection that either progressed to CIN3+ or cleared (not recorded which). This chain uses TRBV6-2 or TRBV6-3 with TRBJ2-5, with TRBD2 identical over 10 bases. The CDR3 loop reads CASSFLAGEETQYF. The CDR3 bases that were read are TGTGCCAGCAGTTTTCTAGCGGGAGAAGAGACC.